This passage covers 7 T cell receptor beta chains from one sample sequenced in a study of response to subunit inactivated influenza vaccine. Each CDR3 protein is one row after TCRdb ran MiXCR on the RT-PCR reads. This table has more than 400,000 distinct CDR3 sequences, approximately 11% appearing once. The material sequenced was PBMCs from blood, taken more than 35 days after vaccination. All receptors come from a man over 45 who received an inactivated influenza vaccine.

Of note for this clonotype: The junction departs from the called germline gene at one end, perhaps through a read error. The chain employs TRBV7-2 and TRBJ1-5; 7 nucleotides agree with TRBD1. CDR1 is SGHTA and CDR2 is FQGNSA in the germline V gene. The CDR3 loop spans 15 amino acids. CDR3: CASILTRGLGQPQHF. CDR3 in DNA: TGTGCCAGCATCTTAACGAGGGGGCTAGGTCAGCCCCAGCATTTT. Full variable domain (remainder filled in from reference TRBV7-2 and TRBJ1-5): GAGVSQSPSNKVTEKGKDVELRCDPISGHTALYWYRQSLGQGLEFLIYFQGNSAPDKSGLPSDRFSAERTGGSVSTLTIQRTQQEDSAVYLCASILTRGLGQPQHFGDGTRLSIL.

There are a few counts of this clonotype. The J gene is TRBJ2-2, the V gene TRBV12-3 or TRBV12-4, with 7 bases aligning to TRBD1. This CDR3 has 14 residues. With V trimmed by 6 bases and J by 6 bases, 7 bases remained unmatched. CDR3 DNA: TGTGCCAGCAGCCCCTACAGGGGTCCCGGGGAGCTGTTTTTT. Its protein is CASSPYRGPGELFF.

This rearrangement joins TRBV12-3 or TRBV12-4 to TRBJ2-1, with D possibly being TRBD2 (6 bases). Trimming removed 5 bases from V and 5 bases from J, with 19 bases in between. This CDR3 is built from 16 residues. As DNA, the CDR3 is TGTGCCAGCAGTGCTAGCCCGGGACTTTCAGACAATGAGCAGTTCTTC. It is translated as CASSASPGLSDNEQFF.

This clonotype was seen only a few times. The V gene is TRBV3-1, the J gene TRBJ2-3, with TRBD2 matching over 9 bases. Trimming removed 0 bases from V and 0 bases from J; junction bases left unmatched: 7. The V gene's germline CDR1 is LGHDT and CDR2 YNNKEL (reference sequence). The CDR3 has 18 residues. CDR3 protein: CASSQDPLTSGSTDTQYF. The CDR3, as DNA: TGTGCCAGCAGCCAAGATCCCCTGACTAGCGGCAGCACAGATACGCAGTATTTT.

This sequence joins TRBV4-3 and TRBJ2-1, with TRBD1 matching 7 bases. CDR1 and CDR2 from the germline V gene are LGHNA and YSLEER. This CDR3 spans 14 amino acids. V shed 4 bases and J 7 bases; nucleotides not matched to a gene: 7. Here the CDR3 reads CASSRVPGGNEQFF. In nucleotides, the CDR3 is TGCGCCAGCAGCCGGGTCCCAGGGGGAAATGAGCAGTTCTTC.

CDR3 loop: CASSPYPGQGSRSNEKLFF. The CDR3 nucleotides read TGCGCCAGCAGCCCATATCCGGGACAGGGAAGCCGGTCTAATGAAAAACTGTTTTTT. The chain couples TRBV5-1 to TRBJ1-4, with 9 nucleotides matching TRBD1. This CDR3 has 19 amino acids. V shed 4 bases and J 3 bases; nucleotides not matched to a gene: 16. Germline V CDR1 and CDR2: SGHRS, YFSETQ.

This clonotype was seen repeatedly, ten times or more. DNA of the CDR3: TGCGCCAGCAGCCAAGACTACGGGAGCCTGGGAACCCTCCACTTT. Its protein is CASSQDYGSLGTLHF. The V and J genes are TRBV4-3 and TRBJ1-6; unclear D gene. This CDR3 region has 15 residues. Trimming removed 0 bases at V and 14 bases at J, with 17 bases between. Germline V lookup: CDR1 LGHNA, CDR2 YSLEER.